The clone carrying this T cell receptor beta chain has only a few counts. Through a sample-barcoded 5' primer and a J-beta primer mix, a second PCR was run for about 7 to 12 cycles. The template-switch adaptor, which had 12 random nucleotides, put a tag on each cDNA molecule. Each CDR3 protein is one row after TCRdb ran MiXCR on the 5' RACE reads. The data contain hundreds of thousands of distinct CDR3 sequences, 20% to 25% of them singletons. This sample stems from a study of blood T cells in healthy people across ages. This CDR3 has 13 residues. With 7 bases removed from V and 0 bases from J, the gap between germline ends came to 9 bases. Germline CDR1 is SGHVS and CDR2 is FNYEAQ. Donors ranged from roughly 6 to 100 years old and were healthy Caucasians in Russia. Isolating PBMCs gave at least 7 million of these cells per sample.

The sequencing sample was made of blood. The TCR sequence derives from a man in his sixties or seventies in good health. The gene calls are TRBV7-6 and TRBJ1-1; D unclear. The DNA of the CDR3 is TGTGCCAGCACCCGAGGACTGAACACTGAAGCTTTCTTT. Protein: CASTRGLNTEAFF.